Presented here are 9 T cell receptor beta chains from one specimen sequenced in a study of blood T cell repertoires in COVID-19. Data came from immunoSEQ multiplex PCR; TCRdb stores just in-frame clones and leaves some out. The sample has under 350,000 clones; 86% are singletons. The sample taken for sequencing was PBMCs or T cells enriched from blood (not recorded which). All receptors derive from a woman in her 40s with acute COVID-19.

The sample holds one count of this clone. This CDR3 reads CASSSGHSSYEQYF. The CDR3 DNA reads as TGTGCCAGTAGTTCGGGACACAGCTCCTACGAGCAGTACTTC. The genes are TRBV19 and TRBJ2-7, with D perhaps TRBD1 (6 bases). Germline lookup yields CDR1 LNHDA and CDR2 SQIVND (reference sequence). The V end was cut by 5 bases, the J end by 0 bases, with 11 bases between. CDR3 length: 14 amino acids.

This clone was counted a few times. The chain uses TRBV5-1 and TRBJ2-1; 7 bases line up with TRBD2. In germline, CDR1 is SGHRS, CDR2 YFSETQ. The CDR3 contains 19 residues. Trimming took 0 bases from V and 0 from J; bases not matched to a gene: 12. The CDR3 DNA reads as TGCGCCAGCAGCTTGGGTTCCGGCGGGAGCCGGAGCTCCTACAATGAGCAGTTCTTC. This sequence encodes CASSLGSGGSRSSYNEQFF.

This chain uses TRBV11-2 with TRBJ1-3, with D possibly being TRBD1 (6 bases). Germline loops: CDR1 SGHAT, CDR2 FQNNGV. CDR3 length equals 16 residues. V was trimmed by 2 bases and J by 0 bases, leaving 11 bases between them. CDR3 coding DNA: TGTGCCAGCAGCTTAATGGGACAACCCTCTGGAAACACCATATATTTT. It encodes CASSLMGQPSGNTIYF.

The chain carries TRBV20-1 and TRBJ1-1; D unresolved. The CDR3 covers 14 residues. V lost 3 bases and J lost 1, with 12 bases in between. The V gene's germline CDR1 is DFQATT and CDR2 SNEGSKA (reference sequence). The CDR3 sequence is CSASAHGRNTEAFF. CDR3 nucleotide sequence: TGCAGTGCTAGTGCTCACGGGAGGAACACTGAAGCTTTCTTT.

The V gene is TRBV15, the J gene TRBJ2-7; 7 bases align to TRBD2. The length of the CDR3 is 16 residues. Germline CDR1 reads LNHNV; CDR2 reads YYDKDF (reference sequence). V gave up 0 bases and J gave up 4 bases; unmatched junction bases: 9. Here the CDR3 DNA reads TGTGCCACCAGCAGAGATTTCGGGCGGGAGAGGTACGAGCAGTACTTC. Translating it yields CATSRDFGRERYEQYF.

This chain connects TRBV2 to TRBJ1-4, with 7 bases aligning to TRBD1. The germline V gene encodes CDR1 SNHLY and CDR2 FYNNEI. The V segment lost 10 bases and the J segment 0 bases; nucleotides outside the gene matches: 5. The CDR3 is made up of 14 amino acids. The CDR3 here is CATGTVATNEKLFF. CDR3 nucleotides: TGTGCCACCGGGACAGTGGCAACTAATGAAAAACTGTTTTTT.

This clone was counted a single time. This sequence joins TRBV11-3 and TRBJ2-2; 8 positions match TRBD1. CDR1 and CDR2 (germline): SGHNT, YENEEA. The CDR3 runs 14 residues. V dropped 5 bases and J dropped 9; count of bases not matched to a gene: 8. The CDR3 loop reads CASSLSDRARELFF. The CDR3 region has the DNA TGTGCCAGCAGCCTCTCGGACAGGGCCCGGGAGCTGTTTTTT.

The CDR3 sequence: CSASSGSWGKRSYNEQFF. The CDR3 DNA sequence: TGCAGTGCTAGTAGCGGGTCGTGGGGGAAGCGATCCTACAATGAGCAGTTCTTC. The chain recombines TRBV20-1 with TRBJ2-1; 7 bases fit TRBD2. The CDR3 is 18 residues long. Germline V lookup: CDR1 DFQATT, CDR2 SNEGSKA (reference sequence). V trimming: 3 bases; J trimming: 1 base; junction bases outside the gene matches: 15.

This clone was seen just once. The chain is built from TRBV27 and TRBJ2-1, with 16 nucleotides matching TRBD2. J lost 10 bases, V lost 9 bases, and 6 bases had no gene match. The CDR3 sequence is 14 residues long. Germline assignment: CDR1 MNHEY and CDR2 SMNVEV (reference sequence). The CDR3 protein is CARQPGLAGGEQFF. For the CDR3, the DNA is TGTGCCAGACAGCCGGGACTAGCGGGAGGGGAGCAGTTCTTC.